A single T cell receptor beta chain is shown here with its context. This CDR3 spans 15 amino acids. The germline CDR1 and CDR2 sequences are SGHRS and YFSETQ. Trimming removed 1 base at V and 0 bases at J, with 8 bases between. This sample was taken from a study of shared clonotypes between healthy human individuals. TCRdb's copy holds only in-frame clones and misses some; the assay was immunoSEQ multiplex PCR. Of roughly 500,000 clones listed, 75% to 85% are singletons. Genomic DNA, for the unsorted samples, came from some 100 million PBMCs. The clonotype comes from a woman between 35 and 50 years old in good health. Some clones in this sample may be carry-over from other donors' samples. Material for sequencing was PBMCs. The J gene is TRBJ2-1, the V gene TRBV5-1; the D gene is possibly TRBD2 (6 bases). CDR3 sequence: CASSLTGDSYNEQFF. As DNA, the CDR3 is TGCGCCAGCAGCTTGACGGGGGACTCCTACAATGAGCAGTTCTTC.